This TCR beta chain was observed in a study of OX40 agonist ivuxolimab in advanced cancers. This CDR3 is 16 amino acids long. The V gene's germline CDR1 is MNHEY and CDR2 SMNVEV (reference sequence). Trimming removed 4 bases at V and 5 bases at J, with 20 bases between. As concerns this clone: What it binds is unknown.

Libraries were prepared by immunoSEQ multiplex PCR; TCRdb keeps only in-frame clonotypes and omits some of them. The sample carries tens of thousands of clones, 80% to 90% recorded once. Study findings and constraints: The study found among the lowest clonal expansion in partial responders at 0.1-3.0 mg/kg.

The receptor comes from an adult with an advanced solid tumor such as melanoma, head and neck, liver or kidney cancer. The specimen comprised CD4+ or CD8+ T cells sorted from blood, sampled in a trial of the OX40 agonist ivuxolimab. This rearrangement joins TRBV27 to TRBJ1-2, with TRBD1 as a possible D gene (6 bases). The CDR3 spells CASSSVGGHLGYGYTF. CDR3 DNA: TGTGCCAGCAGTTCGGTGGGGGGGCACCTAGGATATGGCTACACCTTC.